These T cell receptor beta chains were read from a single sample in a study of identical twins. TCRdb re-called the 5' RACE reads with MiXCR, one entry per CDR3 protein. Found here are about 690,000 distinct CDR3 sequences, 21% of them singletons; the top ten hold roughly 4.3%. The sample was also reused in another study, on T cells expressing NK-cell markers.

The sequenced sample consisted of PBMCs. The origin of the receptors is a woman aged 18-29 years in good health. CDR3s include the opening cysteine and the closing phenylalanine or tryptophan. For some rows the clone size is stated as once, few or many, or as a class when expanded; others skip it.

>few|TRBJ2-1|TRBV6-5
CASSYSGVGGVNEQFF
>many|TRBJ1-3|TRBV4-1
CASSQGQGPSGNTIYF
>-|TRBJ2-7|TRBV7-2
CASSLTSGTSYEQYF
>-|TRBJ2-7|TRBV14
CASSQRAGALDGEQYF
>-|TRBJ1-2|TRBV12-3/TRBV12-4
CASAMVGTNYGYTF
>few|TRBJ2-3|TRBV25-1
CASSELAGVSTDTQYF
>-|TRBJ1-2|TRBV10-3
CAIRLGQNYGYTF
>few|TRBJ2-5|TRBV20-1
CSAWTSGGPGLGTQYF
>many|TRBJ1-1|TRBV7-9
CASSLMGENTEAFF
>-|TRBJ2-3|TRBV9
CASSVEGGAGTDTQYF
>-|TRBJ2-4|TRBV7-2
CASSLDRGAWNIQYF
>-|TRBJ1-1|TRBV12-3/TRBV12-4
CASGQGSTFF
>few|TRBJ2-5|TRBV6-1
CASGLAGGHETQYF
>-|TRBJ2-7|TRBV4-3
CASSQVGSPGNEQYF
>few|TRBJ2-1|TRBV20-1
CSARDLGLSNEQFF
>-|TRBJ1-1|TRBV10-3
CAIGEPTGPEAFF
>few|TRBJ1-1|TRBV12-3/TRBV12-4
CASSPRTGPNTEAFF
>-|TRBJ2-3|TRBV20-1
CSARTIPTDTQYF
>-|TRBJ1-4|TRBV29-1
CSALDSQEKLFF
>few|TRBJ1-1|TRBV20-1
CSPSRRTEAFF
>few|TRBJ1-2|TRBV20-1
CSARWVADGYGYTF
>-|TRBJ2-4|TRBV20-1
CSASNPIQYF
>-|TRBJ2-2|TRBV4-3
CASSPNSGTNTGELFF
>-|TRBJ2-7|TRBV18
CASSPPGRPRLKYEQYF